The 5 T cell receptor beta chains below were found in one sample sequenced in a study of prognosis after radiotherapy for stage I lung cancer. Genomic DNA was the source, and TCR beta CDR3 was amplified from it by two-round multiplex PCR. First-round PCR, the initial amplification, used primers specific to each TRBV and TRBJ gene. TCRdb re-derived calls from the multiplex PCR reads in MiXCR, one entry per CDR3 protein. The sample holds 12,000 or so distinct CDR3 sequences, roughly 32% seen once. Sequencing was performed on PBMCs, taken before or after stereotactic body radiation therapy (not recorded which). Receptor source: a donor older than 45 with non-small cell lung cancer.

As to this clonotype: This likely stems from a read error, as it lies one base from a far larger clone. The genes are TRBV27 and TRBJ2-5, with D possibly being TRBD2 (5 bases). The J call may be in error: the DNA end matches TRBJ2-1 better. Germline loops: CDR1 MNHEY, CDR2 SMNVEV (reference sequence). This CDR3 has 18 residues. CDR3 residues: CASIPSAGGSQTYNEQFF. The CDR3 bases are TGTGCCAGCATCCCCTCAGCCGGAGGATCGCAGACCTACAATGAGCAGTTCTTC.

This clonotype has ten or more counts. The J gene is TRBJ2-7, the V gene TRBV25-1; D gene uncertain. Trimming left V 1 base short and J 3 bases short, with 7 bases between. In germline, CDR1 is MGHDK, CDR2 SYGVNS. CDR3 length: 13 amino acids. DNA for the CDR3: TGTGCCAGCAGTGAATTACGAAGCTACGAGCAGTACTTC. This codes for CASSELRSYEQYF.

The DNA for the CDR3 is TGCGCCAGCAGCTTAACGGCCAACACCGGGGAGCTGTTTTTT. Its translation is CASSLTANTGELFF. V usage is TRBV5-1 and J usage is TRBJ2-2; D remains unclear. The CDR3 is made up of 14 amino acids. CDR1 is SGHRS and CDR2 is YFSETQ in the germline V gene. Trimming stripped 2 bases from V and 2 bases from J, with 7 bases between.

In its sample, this clonotype was seen many times. J is TRBJ1-5 and V is TRBV7-8; D remains ambiguous. V shed 5 bases and J shed 5 bases, with 16 bases lying between them. The CDR3 has 15 residues. Looked up from germline, CDR1 is SGHVS and CDR2 is FQNEAQ. CDR3 sequence (DNA): TGTGCCAGCAGCCTATACGCGGACGGTGATCAGCCCCAGCATTTT. Translating it yields CASSLYADGDQPQHF.

This clonotype has a count of ten or more. V is TRBV7-3 and J is TRBJ2-3; 13 bases align to TRBD2. There are 16 residues in the CDR3. CDR1 and CDR2 from the germline V gene are SGHTA and FQGTGA. V lost 6 bases and J lost 0; bases outside the gene matches: 3. For the CDR3, the DNA is TGTGCCAGCAGTTCGGGACTAGCGGGAAGCACAGATACGCAGTATTTT. Translating gives CASSSGLAGSTDTQYF.